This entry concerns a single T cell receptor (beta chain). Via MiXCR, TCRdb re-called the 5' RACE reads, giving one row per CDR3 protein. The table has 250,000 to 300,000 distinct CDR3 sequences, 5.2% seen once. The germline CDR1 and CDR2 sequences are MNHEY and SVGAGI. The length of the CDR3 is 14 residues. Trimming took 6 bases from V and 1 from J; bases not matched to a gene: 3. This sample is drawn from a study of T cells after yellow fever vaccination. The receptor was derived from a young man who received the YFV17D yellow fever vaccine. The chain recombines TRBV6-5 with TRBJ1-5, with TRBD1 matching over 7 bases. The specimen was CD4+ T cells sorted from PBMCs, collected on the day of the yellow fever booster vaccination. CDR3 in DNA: TGTGCCAGCAGCGACAGGGTAAGCAATCAGCCCCAGCATTTT. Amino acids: CASSDRVSNQPQHF.